Following are 32 T cell receptor beta chains from one sample sequenced in a study of blood T cell repertoires in COVID-19. Clones were sequenced by immunoSEQ multiplex PCR, and TCRdb holds only the in-frame ones, with some missing. The table includes 400,000 or so clones, 75% to 90% detected once. Material for sequencing was peripheral blood. The source of these receptors is a woman between 40 and 55 years old with COVID-19, enrolled during active disease.

The V gene is TRBV5-1, the J gene TRBJ1-4, with 7 bases identical to TRBD1. Looked up from germline, CDR1 is SGHRS and CDR2 is YFSETQ. The CDR3 runs 16 residues. V lost 4 bases and J lost 7; bases outside the gene matches: 13. CDR3 loop: CASSRTGIRPGEKLFF. DNA for the CDR3: TGCGCCAGCAGCCGGACAGGAATTCGTCCCGGTGAAAAACTGTTTTTT.

V usage is TRBV28 and J usage is TRBJ1-6; 7 bases line up with TRBD1. CDR3 length equals 15 residues. J was trimmed by 6 bases and V by 5 bases; bases with no gene match: 7. Germline V lookup: CDR1 MDHEN, CDR2 SYDVKM. The CDR3 sequence: CASSDHGTVNSPLHF. CDR3 sequence (DNA): TGTGCCAGCAGTGACCACGGGACAGTTAATTCACCCCTCCACTTT. The full variable domain, in which reference TRBV28 and TRBJ1-6 provide the parts outside the CDR3, is DVKVTQSSRYLVKRTGEKVFLECVQDMDHENMFWYRQDPGLGLRLIYFSYDVKMKEKGDIPEGYSVSREKKERFSLILESASTNQTSMYLCASSDHGTVNSPLHFGNGTRLTVT.

The J gene is TRBJ2-1, the V gene TRBV19; 10 bases are a match to TRBD2. Germline V CDR1 and CDR2: LNHDA, SQIVND (reference sequence). J lost 6 bases, V lost 5 bases, and 10 bases had no gene match. The CDR3 loop spans 16 amino acids. The CDR3 DNA sequence: TGTGCCAGTAGTTCCAGCGGGAGGGTGGGTCGCAATGAGCAGTTCTTC. Its translation is CASSSSGRVGRNEQFF.

The rearrangement uses TRBV28 and TRBJ2-5, with D tentatively TRBD2 (5 bases). Trimming shortened V by 3 bases and J by 8 bases, and 13 bases separated the two germline ends. This CDR3 is built from 13 residues. CDR1 and CDR2 (germline): MDHEN, SYDVKM. CDR3 DNA: TGTGCCAGCAGTTTGGTGGGAGAGGGCACCCAGTACTTC. It codes for CASSLVGEGTQYF.

This chain's CDR3 is CASSFGWTSGNYEQYF. For the CDR3, the DNA is TGTGCCAGCAGTTTTGGGTGGACTAGCGGGAACTACGAGCAGTACTTC. The chain uses TRBV28 and TRBJ2-7; 12 bases fit TRBD2. The length of the CDR3 is 16 residues. V lost 3 bases to trimming and J lost 3 bases; unmatched junction nucleotides: 6. Germline CDR1 is MDHEN and CDR2 is SYDVKM.

The CDR3 DNA is TGTGCCAGCAGTGCGTTCAACCCTAACAATCAGCCCCAGCATTTT. It encodes CASSAFNPNNQPQHF. J is TRBJ1-5 and V is TRBV2; no firm D call. The V end was cut by 4 bases, the J end by 3 bases, with 13 bases between. Per germline, CDR1 SNHLY and CDR2 FYNNEI. The CDR3 sequence is 15 residues long.

In nucleotides, the CDR3 is TGCGCCAGCAGCTCGAGCTCGGGACTGACGGGTTCACCCCTCCACTTT. This sequence encodes CASSSSSGLTGSPLHF. The chain couples TRBV5-1 to TRBJ1-6, with TRBD1 as a possible D gene (5 bases). V was clipped by 3 bases and J by 9 bases, with 19 bases between them. CDR3 length equals 16 residues. Germline lookup yields CDR1 SGHRS and CDR2 YFSETQ.

This chain links TRBV5-1 with TRBJ1-1, with D unresolved. The germline CDR1 and CDR2 sequences are SGHRS and YFSETQ. Trimming shortened V by 6 bases and J by 2 bases, and 20 bases separated the two germline ends. CDR3 length: 16 amino acids. The CDR3 DNA reads TGCGCCAGCATGAAGTTGCTAGGAGAACCTAACACTGAAGCTTTCTTT. Protein sequence: CASMKLLGEPNTEAFF.

This sequence joins TRBV16 and TRBJ1-5, with TRBD1 as a possible D gene (6 bases). The length of the CDR3 is 15 residues. Germline values: CDR1 KGHSY, CDR2 FQNENV. V lost 4 bases and J lost 2, with 12 bases in between. In DNA, the CDR3 is TGTGCCAGCAGCCCGGTGGGGACACGCAATCAGCCCCAGCATTTT. This codes for CASSPVGTRNQPQHF.

The chain employs TRBV6-5 and TRBJ2-1; a possible D gene is TRBD2 (5 bases). Germline V gives CDR1 MNHEY, CDR2 SVGAGI. The CDR3 has 13 residues. Trimming took 6 bases from V and 0 from J, leaving 6 bases between them. DNA for the CDR3: TGTGCCAGCAGAGAGGGCTCCTACAATGAGCAGTTCTTC. Translation: CASREGSYNEQFF.

The chain is built from TRBV15 and TRBJ2-1; D gene unclear. Germline V gives CDR1 LNHNV, CDR2 YYDKDF (reference sequence). This CDR3 has 13 amino acids. With 1 base removed from V and 3 bases from J, the gap between germline ends came to 4 bases. The CDR3 DNA sequence: TGTGCCACCAGCAGAGGAGGCTACAATGAGCAGTTCTTC. Amino acids: CATSRGGYNEQFF.

The genes are TRBV11-2 and TRBJ2-5; D is uncertain. The CDR3 has 13 residues. V shed 2 bases and J shed 5 bases, with 9 bases lying between them. Germline lookup yields CDR1 SGHAT and CDR2 FQNNGV. The CDR3 sequence is CASSLRPRETQYF. The DNA of the CDR3 is TGTGCCAGCAGCTTAAGGCCTAGGGAGACCCAGTACTTC. Complete variable domain (other parts from reference TRBV11-2 and TRBJ2-5): EAGVAQSPRYKIIEKRQSVAFWCNPISGHATLYWYQQILGQGPKLLIQFQNNGVVDDSQLPKDRFSAERLKGVDSTLKIQPAKLEDSAVYLCASSLRPRETQYFGPGTRLLVL.

The rearrangement uses TRBV19 and TRBJ1-5; 9 positions agree with TRBD1. The CDR3 runs 16 residues. V was pared by 7 bases and J by 4 bases, with 11 bases of the junction left unmatched. Germline values: CDR1 LNHDA, CDR2 SQIVND (reference sequence). The CDR3 here is CASTPFFGTGNQPQHF. CDR3 sequence (DNA): TGTGCCAGTACCCCCTTTTTTGGGACAGGGAATCAGCCCCAGCATTTT. Variable domain in full (rest from reference TRBV19 and TRBJ1-5): DGGITQSPKYLFRKEGQNVTLSCEQNLNHDAMYWYRQDPGQGLRLIYYSQIVNDFQKGDIAEGYSVSREKKESFPLTVTSAQKNPTAFYLCASTPFFGTGNQPQHFGDGTRLSIL.

The genes are TRBV6-5 and TRBJ2-7; TRBD2 is a possible D gene (6 bases). CDR1 is MNHEY, CDR2 SVGAGI, per germline. With 0 bases removed from V and 0 bases from J, the gap between germline ends came to 12 bases. The CDR3 spans 16 residues. The DNA of the CDR3 is TGTGCCAGCAGTTACTCGATTGTCGGGAGCTCCTACGAGCAGTACTTC. Translating gives CASSYSIVGSSYEQYF.

J is TRBJ1-1 and V is TRBV6-5; no reliable D call. The CDR3 runs to 12 residues. V lost 6 bases to trimming and J lost 4 bases, with 9 bases between them. Germline loops: CDR1 MNHEY, CDR2 SVGAGI. CDR3 region: CASSSRGTEAFF. The CDR3 coding sequence is TGTGCCAGCAGCTCGCGGGGCACTGAAGCTTTCTTT.

The chain recombines TRBV28 with TRBJ1-1; 8 bases are shared with TRBD1. The CDR3 covers 15 residues. The V gene's germline CDR1 is MDHEN and CDR2 SYDVKM. V shed 7 bases, J shed 1 base, and the junction held 8 bases outside the gene matches. The CDR3, as DNA: TGTGCCAGCAACAAACAGGGGGGCGGGAACACTGAAGCTTTCTTT. It is translated as CASNKQGGGNTEAFF.

The chain joins TRBV5-4 to TRBJ1-5; 10 nucleotides line up with TRBD1. V lost 3 bases, J lost 3 bases, and 3 bases stayed unmatched. Germline CDR1 SGHNT, CDR2 YYREEE (reference sequence). This CDR3 spans 15 amino acids. The CDR3 bases are TGTGCCAGCAGCTCCGACAGGGGGCCCAATCAGCCCCAGCATTTT. As protein: CASSSDRGPNQPQHF.

The chain uses TRBV19 and TRBJ1-2; TRBD1 might be the D (5 bases). This CDR3 is 13 amino acids long. The germline gives CDR1 LNHDA, CDR2 SQIVND (reference sequence). V was trimmed by 4 bases and J by 6 bases, leaving 12 bases between them. The CDR3 region has the DNA TGTGCCAGTAGTAGGCGGGGCGTGGATGGCTACACCTTC. This translates into CASSRRGVDGYTF. Full variable domain (missing parts from reference TRBV19 and TRBJ1-2): DGGITQSPKYLFRKEGQNVTLSCEQNLNHDAMYWYRQDPGQGLRLIYYSQIVNDFQKGDIAEGYSVSREKKESFPLTVTSAQKNPTAFYLCASSRRGVDGYTFGSGTRLTVV.

This chain links TRBV9 with TRBJ2-3, with 10 positions matching TRBD2. CDR3 length equals 16 residues. V dropped 0 bases and J dropped 5; count of bases not matched to a gene: 6. CDR1 SGDLS and CDR2 YYNGEE come from the germline V gene. CDR3 bases: TGTGCCAGCAGCGTAGGTCTAGCGGGAGCAGGAGATACGCAGTATTTT. This translates into CASSVGLAGAGDTQYF.

The rearrangement joins TRBV10-3 to TRBJ1-1; maybe TRBD1 (6 bases). The CDR3 sequence is 15 residues long. Germline V gives CDR1 ENHRY, CDR2 SYGVKD. V lost 8 bases, J lost 1 base, and 17 bases lay in between. The DNA for the CDR3 is TGTGCCATCGCTGGGGGTGGACAGTCGAACACTGAAGCTTTCTTT. The encoded protein is CAIAGGGQSNTEAFF.

The chain links TRBV7-8 to TRBJ1-6, with 10 bases lining up with TRBD1. The CDR3 is 14 residues long. The V gene's germline CDR1 is SGHVS and CDR2 FQNEAQ. J was trimmed by 10 bases and V by 4 bases; bases with no gene match: 4. The CDR3 loop is CASSSDRGKSPLHF. In DNA form, the CDR3 reads TGTGCCAGCAGCTCGGACAGGGGGAAATCACCCCTCCACTTT. Full variable domain (missing parts from reference TRBV7-8 and TRBJ1-6): GAGVSQSPRYKVAKRGQDVALRCDPISGHVSLFWYQQALGQGPEFLTYFQNEAQLDKSGLPSDRFFAERPEGSVSTLKIQRTQQEDSAVYLCASSSDRGKSPLHFGNGTRLTVT.

There are a few counts of this clone. The chain links TRBV28 to TRBJ1-3; D is undetermined. Trimming took 5 bases from V and 4 from J, leaving 9 bases between them. Germline values: CDR1 MDHEN, CDR2 SYDVKM. CDR3 length: 13 residues. The CDR3 loop reads CASSPAGGNTIYF. As DNA, the CDR3 is TGTGCCAGCAGTCCCGCGGGGGGAAACACCATATATTTT.

The chain recombines TRBV7-9 with TRBJ2-7, with 9 bases that match TRBD2. CDR1 is SEHNR, CDR2 FQNEAQ, per germline (reference sequence). The CDR3 covers 17 residues. J was trimmed by 5 bases and V by 5 bases; bases with no gene match: 16. CDR3 loop: CASSPRWTSAQGDEQYF. The CDR3 nucleotides are TGTGCCAGCAGCCCACGATGGACTAGCGCCCAAGGAGACGAGCAGTACTTC.

This chain's CDR3 is CASSRGGSNQPQHF. Written as DNA, the CDR3 is TGTGCCAGCAGCCGGGGGGGAAGCAATCAGCCCCAGCATTTT. This chain connects TRBV27 to TRBJ1-5, with D possibly TRBD1 on 5 matching bases. CDR3 length: 14 amino acids. The germline gives CDR1 MNHEY, CDR2 SMNVEV (reference sequence). The V and J ends lost 6 bases and 1 base respectively, with 10 bases between them.

This clone appeared a single time. J is TRBJ1-5 and V is TRBV30; TRBD1 matches 8 bases. CDR1 is GTSNPN, CDR2 SVGIG, per germline (reference sequence). J lost 2 bases, V lost 0 bases, and 15 bases had no gene match. CDR3 size: 19 residues. The CDR3 bases are TGTGCCTGGAGTGTACAAGGTCGAACAGGGGGTGTTGGCAATCAGCCCCAGCATTTT. It is translated as CAWSVQGRTGGVGNQPQHF.

The chain has TRBV3-1 (or the pseudogene TRBV3-2) and TRBJ2-3, with 11 positions matching TRBD2. The J segment lost 2 bases and the V segment lost 6 bases, leaving 7 bases of the junction unmatched. CDR1 LGHDT and CDR2 YNNKEL come from the germline V gene (reference sequence). The CDR3 totals 16 residues. CDR3 residues: CASRETSGALTDTQYF. The CDR3 DNA follows: TGTGCCAGCAGGGAGACTAGCGGGGCGCTCACAGATACGCAGTATTTT.

This chain links TRBV7-3 with TRBJ2-1, with a possible D match to TRBD2 (5 bases). The CDR3 length is 13 residues. V lost 5 bases, J lost 7 bases, and 12 bases lay in between. From germline, CDR1 is SGHTA and CDR2 FQGTGA. The CDR3 spells CASSAAARNEQFF. The CDR3 DNA is TGTGCCAGCAGCGCAGCGGCCCGGAATGAGCAGTTCTTC.

The V and J genes are TRBV27 and TRBJ1-3, with 7 bases that match TRBD1. The germline V gene has CDR1 MNHEY and CDR2 SMNVEV (reference sequence). V dropped 4 bases and J dropped 8; count of bases not matched to a gene: 11. The CDR3 length is 15 residues. CDR3 coding DNA: TGTGCCAGCAGTTCGGCGACAGGGACGACTGACACCATATATTTT. Amino acids: CASSSATGTTDTIYF.

This chain connects TRBV27 to TRBJ1-4; 10 nucleotides match TRBD1. The germline gives CDR1 MNHEY, CDR2 SMNVEV (reference sequence). CDR3 length equals 16 residues. J gave up 8 bases and V 5 bases, and 11 bases lay outside the gene matches. The CDR3 DNA reads TGTGCCAGCAGTGACAGGGGGCGGCGGATGGAAGAAAAACTGTTTTTT. Protein: CASSDRGRRMEEKLFF.

The V gene is TRBV7-2, the J gene TRBJ2-1; 14 bases are shared with TRBD2. The CDR3 totals 18 residues. J gave up 4 bases and V 5 bases, and 10 bases lay outside the gene matches. CDR1 and CDR2 from the germline V gene are SGHTA and FQGNSA. CDR3 coding DNA: TGTGCCAGCAGCCCTTACCGGACTAGCGGGGGGTTGTACAATGAGCAGTTCTTC. Protein product: CASSPYRTSGGLYNEQFF.

The chain combines TRBV4-3 with TRBJ1-5; D possibly corresponds to TRBD1 (6 bases). From germline, CDR1 is LGHNA and CDR2 YSLEER. Trimming stripped 4 bases from V and 4 bases from J, with 14 bases between. This CDR3 is built from 15 residues. Here the CDR3 reads CASSLGRGGNQPQHF. DNA of the CDR3: TGCGCCAGCAGCCTTGGCAGGGGTGGGAATCAGCCCCAGCATTTT.

This clone was recorded once. V and J are TRBV27 and TRBJ1-4; D perhaps matches TRBD1 (6 bases). Germline V gene data show CDR1 as MNHEY and CDR2 as SMNVEV (reference sequence). CDR3 length: 15 amino acids. Trimming left V 6 bases short and J 2 bases short, with 13 bases between. CDR3 sequence: CASRFGGQTNEKLFF. Written as DNA, the CDR3 is TGTGCCAGCAGGTTCGGGGGGCAGACTAATGAAAAACTGTTTTTT.